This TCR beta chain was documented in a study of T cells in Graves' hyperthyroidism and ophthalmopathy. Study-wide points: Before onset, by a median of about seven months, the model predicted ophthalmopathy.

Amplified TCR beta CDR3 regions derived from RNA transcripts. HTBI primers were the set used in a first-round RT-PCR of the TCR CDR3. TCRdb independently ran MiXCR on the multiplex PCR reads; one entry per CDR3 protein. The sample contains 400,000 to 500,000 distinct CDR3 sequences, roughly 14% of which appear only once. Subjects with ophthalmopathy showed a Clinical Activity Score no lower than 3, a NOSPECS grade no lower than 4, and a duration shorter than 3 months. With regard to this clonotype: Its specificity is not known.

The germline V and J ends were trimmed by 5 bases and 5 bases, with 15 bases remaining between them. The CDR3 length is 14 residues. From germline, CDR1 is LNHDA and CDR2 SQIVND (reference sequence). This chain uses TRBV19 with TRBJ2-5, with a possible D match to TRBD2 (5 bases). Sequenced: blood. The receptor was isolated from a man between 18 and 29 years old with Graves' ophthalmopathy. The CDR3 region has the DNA TGTGCCAGTAGTTCCCCGGACTGGTGGGAGACCCAGTACTTC. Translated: CASSSPDWWETQYF.